This record concerns one TCR beta chain sequence. What it binds is unknown. V shed 9 bases and J shed 1 base, with 13 bases lying between them. Germline CDR1 reads LNHDA; CDR2 reads SQIVND (reference sequence). The CDR3 runs 14 residues. Samples with a second dose at about 4 or about 12 weeks were pooled together. Libraries were prepared by immunoSEQ multiplex PCR; TCRdb keeps only in-frame clonotypes and omits some of them. Of over 110,000 clones listed, roughly 88% are singletons. The data were obtained in a study of T cell responses to AZD1222 COVID-19 vaccine. The study, taken as a whole, reports: Scientists sampled the repertoires only once the peak T cell response had passed. The breadth and depth of Spike-specific TCRs increased once two AZD1222 doses had been given.

The rearrangement joins TRBV19 to TRBJ1-5; the D is unclear. Specimen: peripheral blood, collected 28 days after the second AZD1222 dose. The clonotype originates from an adult who received the AZD1222 COVID-19 vaccine. For the CDR3, the DNA is TGTGCCAGCGGGTCGGGAGGGAGCAATCAGCCCCAGCATTTT. Translated: CASGSGGSNQPQHF.